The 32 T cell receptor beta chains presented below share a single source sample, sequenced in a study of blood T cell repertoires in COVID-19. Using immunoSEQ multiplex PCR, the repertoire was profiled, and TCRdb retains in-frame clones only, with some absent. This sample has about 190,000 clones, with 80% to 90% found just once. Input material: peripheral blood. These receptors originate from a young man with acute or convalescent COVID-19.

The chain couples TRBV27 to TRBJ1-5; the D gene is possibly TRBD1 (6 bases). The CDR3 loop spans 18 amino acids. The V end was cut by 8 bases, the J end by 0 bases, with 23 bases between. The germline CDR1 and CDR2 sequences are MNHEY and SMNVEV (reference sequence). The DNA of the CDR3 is TGTGCCAGCTCTCCTTTGGGGGCCCAGAAATATAGCAATCAGCCCCAGCATTTT. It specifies CASSPLGAQKYSNQPQHF.

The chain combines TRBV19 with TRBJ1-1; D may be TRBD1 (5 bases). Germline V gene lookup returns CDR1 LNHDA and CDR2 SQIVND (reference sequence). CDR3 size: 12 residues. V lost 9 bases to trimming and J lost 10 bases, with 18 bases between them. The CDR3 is CASTGSDTIAFF. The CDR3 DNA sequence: TGTGCCAGCACGGGTTCGGACACTATAGCTTTCTTT.

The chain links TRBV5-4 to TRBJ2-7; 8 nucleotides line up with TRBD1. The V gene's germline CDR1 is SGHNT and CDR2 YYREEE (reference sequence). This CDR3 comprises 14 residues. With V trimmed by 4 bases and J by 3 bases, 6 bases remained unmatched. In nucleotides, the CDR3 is TGTGCCAGCAGCCCTTGGACAGGGAACTACGAGCAGTACTTC. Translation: CASSPWTGNYEQYF.

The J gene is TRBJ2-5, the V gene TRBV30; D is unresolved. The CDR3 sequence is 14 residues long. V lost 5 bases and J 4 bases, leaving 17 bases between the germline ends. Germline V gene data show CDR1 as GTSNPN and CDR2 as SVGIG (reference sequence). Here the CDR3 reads CAWARGGSSETQYF. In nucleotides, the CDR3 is TGTGCCTGGGCGCGTGGCGGTTCCTCAGAGACCCAGTACTTC.

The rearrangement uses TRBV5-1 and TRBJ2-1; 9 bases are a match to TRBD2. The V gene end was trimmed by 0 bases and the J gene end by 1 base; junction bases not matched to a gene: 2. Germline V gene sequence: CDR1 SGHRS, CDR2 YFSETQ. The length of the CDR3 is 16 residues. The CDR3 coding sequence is TGCGCCAGCAGCTTGGGGCTAGCGGGGTCCTACAATGAGCAGTTCTTC. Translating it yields CASSLGLAGSYNEQFF.

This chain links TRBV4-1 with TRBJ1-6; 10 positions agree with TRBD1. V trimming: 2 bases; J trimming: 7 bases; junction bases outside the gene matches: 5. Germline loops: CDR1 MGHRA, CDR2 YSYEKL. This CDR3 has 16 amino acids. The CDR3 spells CASSQTDRGHNSPLHF. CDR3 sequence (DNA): TGCGCCAGCAGCCAAACAGACAGGGGGCACAATTCACCCCTCCACTTT.

The CDR3 bases are TGTGCCACGAAGAGCGGATTTGGGGAGACCCAGTACTTC. This sequence encodes CATKSGFGETQYF. The J gene is TRBJ2-5, the V gene TRBV19; D is possibly TRBD2 (5 bases). Germline loops: CDR1 LNHDA, CDR2 SQIVND (reference sequence). V lost 10 bases, J lost 5 bases, and 17 bases lay in between. This CDR3 spans 13 amino acids.

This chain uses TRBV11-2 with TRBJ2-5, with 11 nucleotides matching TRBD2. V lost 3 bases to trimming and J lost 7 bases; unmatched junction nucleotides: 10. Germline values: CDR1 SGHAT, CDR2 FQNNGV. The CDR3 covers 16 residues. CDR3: CASSFVLLAGAGTQYF. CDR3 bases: TGTGCCAGCAGCTTCGTCCTACTAGCGGGGGCGGGGACCCAGTACTTC.

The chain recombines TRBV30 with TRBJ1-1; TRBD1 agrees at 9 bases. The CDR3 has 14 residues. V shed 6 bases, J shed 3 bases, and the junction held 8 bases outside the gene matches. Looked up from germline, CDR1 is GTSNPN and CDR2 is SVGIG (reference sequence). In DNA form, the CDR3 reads TGTGCCTGCAGGGGACAGGGATTCGACACTGAAGCTTTCTTT. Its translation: CACRGQGFDTEAFF.

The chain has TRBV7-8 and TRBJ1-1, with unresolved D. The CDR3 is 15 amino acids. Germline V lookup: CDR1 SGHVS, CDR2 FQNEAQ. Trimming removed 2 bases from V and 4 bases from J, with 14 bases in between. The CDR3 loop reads CASSLLHTEGTEAFF. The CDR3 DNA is TGTGCCAGCAGCTTATTGCACACAGAGGGCACTGAAGCTTTCTTT.

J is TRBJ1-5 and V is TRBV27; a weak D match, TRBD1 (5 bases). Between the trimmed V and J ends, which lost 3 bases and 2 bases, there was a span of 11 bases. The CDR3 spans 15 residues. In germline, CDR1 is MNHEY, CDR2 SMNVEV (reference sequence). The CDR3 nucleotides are TGTGCCAGCAGTTTGGTCGGGGGAGGCAATCAGCCCCAGCATTTT. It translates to CASSLVGGGNQPQHF.

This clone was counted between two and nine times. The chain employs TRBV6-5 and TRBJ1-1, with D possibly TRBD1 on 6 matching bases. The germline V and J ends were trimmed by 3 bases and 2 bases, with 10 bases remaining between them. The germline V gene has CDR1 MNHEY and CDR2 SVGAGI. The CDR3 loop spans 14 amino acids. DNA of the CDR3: TGTGCCAGCAGTTATACAGGGTCTAACACTGAAGCTTTCTTT. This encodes CASSYTGSNTEAFF.

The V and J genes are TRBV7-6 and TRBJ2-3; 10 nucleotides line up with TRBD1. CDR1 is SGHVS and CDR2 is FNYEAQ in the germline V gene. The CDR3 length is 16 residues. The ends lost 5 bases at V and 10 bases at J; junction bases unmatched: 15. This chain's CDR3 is CASSPQIRQGAAPQYF. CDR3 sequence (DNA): TGTGCCAGCAGCCCCCAAATAAGACAGGGGGCCGCCCCGCAGTATTTT. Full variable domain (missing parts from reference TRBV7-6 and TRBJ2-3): GAGVSQSPRYKVTKRGQDVALRCDPISGHVSLYWYRQALGQGPEFLTYFNYEAQQDKSGLPNDRFSAERPEGSISTLTIQRTEQRDSAMYRCASSPQIRQGAAPQYFGPGTRLTVL.

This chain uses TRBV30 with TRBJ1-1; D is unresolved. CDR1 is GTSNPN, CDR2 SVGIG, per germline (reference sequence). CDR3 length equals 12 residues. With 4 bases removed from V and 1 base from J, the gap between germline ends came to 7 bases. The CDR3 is CAWNYGNTEAFF. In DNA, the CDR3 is TGTGCCTGGAACTACGGGAACACTGAAGCTTTCTTT.

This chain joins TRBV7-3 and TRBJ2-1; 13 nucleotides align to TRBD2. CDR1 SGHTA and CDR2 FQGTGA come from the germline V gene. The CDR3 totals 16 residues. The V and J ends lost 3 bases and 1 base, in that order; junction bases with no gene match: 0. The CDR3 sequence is CASSLGLAGSYNEQFF. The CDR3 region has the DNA TGTGCCAGCAGCTTGGGACTAGCGGGATCCTACAATGAGCAGTTCTTC.

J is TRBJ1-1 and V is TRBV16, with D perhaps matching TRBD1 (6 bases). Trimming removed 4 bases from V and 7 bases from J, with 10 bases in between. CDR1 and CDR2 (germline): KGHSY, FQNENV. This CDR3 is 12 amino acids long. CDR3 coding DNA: TGTGCCAGCAGCCCAGGGGCCAGTGAAGCTTTCTTT. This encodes CASSPGASEAFF.

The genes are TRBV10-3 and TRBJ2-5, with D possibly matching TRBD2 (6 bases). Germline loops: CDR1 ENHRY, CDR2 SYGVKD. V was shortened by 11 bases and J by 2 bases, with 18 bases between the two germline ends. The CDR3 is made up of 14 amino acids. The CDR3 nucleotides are TGTGCCTCCAATGTGGGACTCCTACAAGAGACCCAGTACTTC. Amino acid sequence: CASNVGLLQETQYF.

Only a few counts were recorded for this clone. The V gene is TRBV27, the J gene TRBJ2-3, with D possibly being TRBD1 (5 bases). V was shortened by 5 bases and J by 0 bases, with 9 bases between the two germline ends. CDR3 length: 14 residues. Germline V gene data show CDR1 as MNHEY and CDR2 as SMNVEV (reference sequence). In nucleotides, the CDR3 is TGTGCCAGCAGTAGACAGACTAGCACAGATACGCAGTATTTT. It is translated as CASSRQTSTDTQYF.

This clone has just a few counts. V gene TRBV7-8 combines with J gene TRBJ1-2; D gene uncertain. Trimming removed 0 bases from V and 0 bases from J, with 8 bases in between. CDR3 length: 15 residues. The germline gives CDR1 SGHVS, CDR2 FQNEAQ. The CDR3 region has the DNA TGTGCCAGCAGCTTAGCGAGCCAAGCTAACTATGGCTACACCTTC. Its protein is CASSLASQANYGYTF. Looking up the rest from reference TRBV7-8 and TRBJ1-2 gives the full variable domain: GAGVSQSPRYKVAKRGQDVALRCDPISGHVSLFWYQQALGQGPEFLTYFQNEAQLDKSGLPSDRFFAERPEGSVSTLKIQRTQQEDSAVYLCASSLASQANYGYTFGSGTRLTVV.

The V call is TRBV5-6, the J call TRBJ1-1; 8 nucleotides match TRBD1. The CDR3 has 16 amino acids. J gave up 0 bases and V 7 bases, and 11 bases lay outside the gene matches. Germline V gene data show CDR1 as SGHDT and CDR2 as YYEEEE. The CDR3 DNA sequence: TGTGCCAGCCGCTATCTGGACAGGGTGGTGAACACTGAAGCTTTCTTT. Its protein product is CASRYLDRVVNTEAFF. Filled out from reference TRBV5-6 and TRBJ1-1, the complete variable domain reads DAGVTQSPTHLIKTRGQQVTLRCSPKSGHDTVSWYQQALGQGPQFIFQYYEEEERQRGNFPDRFSGHQFPNYSSELNVNALLLGDSALYLCASRYLDRVVNTEAFFGQGTRLTVV.

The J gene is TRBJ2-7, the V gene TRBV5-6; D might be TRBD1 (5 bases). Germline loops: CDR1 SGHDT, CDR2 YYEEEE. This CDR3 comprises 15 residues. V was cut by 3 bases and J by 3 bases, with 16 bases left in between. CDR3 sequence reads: CASSSALYRGYEQYF. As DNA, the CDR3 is TGTGCCAGCAGCTCCGCCCTTTATAGGGGCTACGAGCAGTACTTC.

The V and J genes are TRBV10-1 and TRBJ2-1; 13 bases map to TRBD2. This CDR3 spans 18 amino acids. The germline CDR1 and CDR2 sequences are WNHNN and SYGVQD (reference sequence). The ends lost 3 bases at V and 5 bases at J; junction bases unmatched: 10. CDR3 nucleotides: TGCGCCAGCAGTGAAACGAGACTAGCGGGGGGCCGCGACAATGAGCAGTTCTTC. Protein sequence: CASSETRLAGGRDNEQFF.

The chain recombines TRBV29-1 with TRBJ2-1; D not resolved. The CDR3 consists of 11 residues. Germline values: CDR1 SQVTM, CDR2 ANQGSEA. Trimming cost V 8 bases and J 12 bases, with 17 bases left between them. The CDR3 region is CSSLSGYGQFF. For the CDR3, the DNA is TGCAGCTCTCTCTCCGGGTATGGGCAGTTCTTC.

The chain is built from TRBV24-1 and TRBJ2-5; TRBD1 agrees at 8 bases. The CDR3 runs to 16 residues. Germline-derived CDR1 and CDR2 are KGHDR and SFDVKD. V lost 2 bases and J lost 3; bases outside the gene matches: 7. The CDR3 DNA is TGTGCCACCAGTGATTCAGGGACAGGAGCAAAAGAGACCCAGTACTTC. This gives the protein CATSDSGTGAKETQYF.

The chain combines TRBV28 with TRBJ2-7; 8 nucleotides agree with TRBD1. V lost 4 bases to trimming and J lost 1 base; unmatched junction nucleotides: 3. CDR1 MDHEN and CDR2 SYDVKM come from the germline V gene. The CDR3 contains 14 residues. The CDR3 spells CASSWGDRSYEQYF. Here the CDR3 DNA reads TGTGCCAGCAGTTGGGGGGACAGGTCCTACGAGCAGTACTTC.

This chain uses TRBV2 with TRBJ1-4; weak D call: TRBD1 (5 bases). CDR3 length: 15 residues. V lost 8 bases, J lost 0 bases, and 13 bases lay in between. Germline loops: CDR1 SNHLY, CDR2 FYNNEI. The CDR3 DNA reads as TGTGCCAGCCACGAGGGACTTTCAACTAATGAAAAACTGTTTTTT. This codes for CASHEGLSTNEKLFF.

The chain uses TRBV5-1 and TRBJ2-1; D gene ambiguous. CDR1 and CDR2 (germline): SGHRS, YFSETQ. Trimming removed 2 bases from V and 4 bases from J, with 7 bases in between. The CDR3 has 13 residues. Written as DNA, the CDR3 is TGCGCCAGCAGCTTTACACAATACAATGAGCAGTTCTTC. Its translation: CASSFTQYNEQFF.

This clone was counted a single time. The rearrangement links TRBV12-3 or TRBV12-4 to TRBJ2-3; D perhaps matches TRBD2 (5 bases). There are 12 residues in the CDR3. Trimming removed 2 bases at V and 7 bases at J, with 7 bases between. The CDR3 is CASSLTGYTQYF. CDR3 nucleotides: TGTGCCAGCAGTTTAACGGGGTATACGCAGTATTTT.

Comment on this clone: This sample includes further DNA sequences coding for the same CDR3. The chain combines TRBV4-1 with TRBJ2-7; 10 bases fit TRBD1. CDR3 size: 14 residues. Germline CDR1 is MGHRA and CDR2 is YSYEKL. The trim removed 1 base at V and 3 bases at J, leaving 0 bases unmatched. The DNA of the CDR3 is TGCGCCAGCAGCCAAGGGGACAGGGGCTACGAGCAGTACTTC. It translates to CASSQGDRGYEQYF.

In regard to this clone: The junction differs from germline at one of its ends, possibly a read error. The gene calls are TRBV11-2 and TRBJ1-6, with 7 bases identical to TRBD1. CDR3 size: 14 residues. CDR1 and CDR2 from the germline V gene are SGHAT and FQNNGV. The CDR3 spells CASSFGTAVSTLHF. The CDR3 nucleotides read TGTGCCAGCAGCTTCGGGACAGCCGTTTCAACCCTCCACTTT.

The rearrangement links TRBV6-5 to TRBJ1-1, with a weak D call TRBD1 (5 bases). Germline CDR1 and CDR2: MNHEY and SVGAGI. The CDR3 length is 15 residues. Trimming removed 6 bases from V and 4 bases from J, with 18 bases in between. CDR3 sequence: CASSPELNRPTEAFF. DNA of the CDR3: TGTGCCAGCAGCCCCGAACTCAACAGGCCCACTGAAGCTTTCTTT.

Here the CDR3 reads CASSVRDSYNEQFF. CDR3 bases: TGTGCCAGCAGCGTCCGGGATTCCTACAATGAGCAGTTCTTC. The V call is TRBV9, the J call TRBJ2-1, with D perhaps TRBD2 (5 bases). Trimming took off 2 bases at V and 1 base at J, with 7 bases between the two ends. Per the germline V gene, CDR1 is SGDLS and CDR2 is YYNGEE. The CDR3 length is 14 residues. Combining the CDR3 with reference TRBV9 and TRBJ2-1 gives the whole variable domain DSGVTQTPKHLITATGQRVTLRCSPRSGDLSVYWYQQSLDQGLQFLIQYYNGEERAKGNILERFSAQQFPDLHSELNLSSLELGDSALYFCASSVRDSYNEQFFGPGTRLTVL.